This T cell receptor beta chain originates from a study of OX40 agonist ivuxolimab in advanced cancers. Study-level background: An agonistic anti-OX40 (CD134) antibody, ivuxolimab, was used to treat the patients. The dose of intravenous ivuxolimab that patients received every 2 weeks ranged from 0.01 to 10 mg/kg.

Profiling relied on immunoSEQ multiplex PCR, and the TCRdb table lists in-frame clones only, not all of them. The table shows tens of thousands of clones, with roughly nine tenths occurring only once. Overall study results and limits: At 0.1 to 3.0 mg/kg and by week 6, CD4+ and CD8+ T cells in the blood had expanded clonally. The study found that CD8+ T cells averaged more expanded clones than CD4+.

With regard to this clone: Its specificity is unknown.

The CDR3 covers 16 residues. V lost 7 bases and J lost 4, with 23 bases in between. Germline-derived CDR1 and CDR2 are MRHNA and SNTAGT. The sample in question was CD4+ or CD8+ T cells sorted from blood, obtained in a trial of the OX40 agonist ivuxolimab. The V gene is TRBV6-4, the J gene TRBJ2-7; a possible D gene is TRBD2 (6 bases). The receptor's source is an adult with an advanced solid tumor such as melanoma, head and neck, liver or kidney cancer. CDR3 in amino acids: CASKTQGGRPSYEQYF. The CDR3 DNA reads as TGTGCCAGCAAAACGCAGGGAGGTAGGCCCTCTTACGAGCAGTACTTC.